This TCR beta chain was sequenced during a study of T cells in Graves' hyperthyroidism and ophthalmopathy. Findings and limits, study-wide: Most thyroid-expanded clonotypes above 0.001 were also found in blood.

V was clipped by 2 bases and J by 3 bases, with 13 bases between them. Germline CDR1 reads PRHDT; CDR2 reads FYEKMQ (reference sequence). The CDR3 extends over 15 amino acids. Amplification of TCR beta CDR3 regions used RNA as the template. In the first-round RT-PCR of the TCR CDR3, the HTBI primer set was used. TCRdb re-derived calls from the multiplex PCR reads in MiXCR, one entry per CDR3 protein. The data contain nearly 600,000 distinct CDR3 sequences, more than 13% of them seen just once; the ten biggest clones take up roughly 7%. As concerns this clonotype: What it binds is not known.

The chain has TRBV13 and TRBJ1-1, with D maybe TRBD1 (5 bases). This receptor was obtained from a woman younger than 30 with Graves' ophthalmopathy. Sequenced material: blood. The CDR3 nucleotides are TGTGCCAGCAGCTTAAGGGCAGGGTACCACACTGAAGCTTTCTTT. Protein sequence: CASSLRAGYHTEAFF.